The T cell receptor beta chain described here comes from a study of blood T cell repertoires in COVID-19. About the study: Specimens from acute and convalescent COVID-19 originated in the United States, Italy and Spain. Sources were T cells, B-cell-depleted T cells, or PBMCs; the material itself was cDNA or gDNA.

This CDR3 is 14 amino acids long. In germline, CDR1 is LNHDA, CDR2 SQIVND (reference sequence). Trimming removed 7 bases from V and 5 bases from J; junction bases left unmatched: 10. How the authors handled the data: Reference gene primers were amplified, and this amplification served to estimate nucleated cell counts. This table comes from immunoSEQ multiplex PCR, and its TCRdb copy is limited to in-frame clones, with some not included. V, J and clone size are those of that table, while D and trimming were read from the DNA. The repertoire includes 100,000 to 150,000 clones, over 65% of them detected once, and roughly 3.9% sits in the top ten.

This chain joins TRBV19 and TRBJ2-7; 8 bases are shared with TRBD1. This receptor was obtained from a man aged 55 to 69 with acute or convalescent COVID-19. Material: peripheral blood. CDR3: CASTPRTGSHEQYF. The CDR3 DNA follows: TGTGCCAGTACCCCCAGGACAGGGAGCCACGAGCAGTACTTC.